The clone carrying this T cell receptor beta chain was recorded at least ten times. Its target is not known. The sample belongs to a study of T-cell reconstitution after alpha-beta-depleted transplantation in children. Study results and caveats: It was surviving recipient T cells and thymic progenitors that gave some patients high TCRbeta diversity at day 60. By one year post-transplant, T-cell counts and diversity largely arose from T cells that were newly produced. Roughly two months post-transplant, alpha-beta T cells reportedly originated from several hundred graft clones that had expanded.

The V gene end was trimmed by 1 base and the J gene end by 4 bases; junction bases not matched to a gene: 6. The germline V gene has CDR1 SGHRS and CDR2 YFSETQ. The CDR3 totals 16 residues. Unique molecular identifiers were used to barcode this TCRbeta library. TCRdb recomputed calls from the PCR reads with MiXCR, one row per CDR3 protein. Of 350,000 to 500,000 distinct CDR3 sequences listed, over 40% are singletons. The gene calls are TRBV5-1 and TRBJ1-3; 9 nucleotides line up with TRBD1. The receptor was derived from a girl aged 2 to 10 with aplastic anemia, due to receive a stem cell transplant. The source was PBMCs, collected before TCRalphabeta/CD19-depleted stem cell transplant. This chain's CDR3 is CASSLSRTGDGNTIYF. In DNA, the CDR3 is TGCGCCAGCAGCTTGTCGCGGACAGGGGACGGAAACACCATATATTTT.